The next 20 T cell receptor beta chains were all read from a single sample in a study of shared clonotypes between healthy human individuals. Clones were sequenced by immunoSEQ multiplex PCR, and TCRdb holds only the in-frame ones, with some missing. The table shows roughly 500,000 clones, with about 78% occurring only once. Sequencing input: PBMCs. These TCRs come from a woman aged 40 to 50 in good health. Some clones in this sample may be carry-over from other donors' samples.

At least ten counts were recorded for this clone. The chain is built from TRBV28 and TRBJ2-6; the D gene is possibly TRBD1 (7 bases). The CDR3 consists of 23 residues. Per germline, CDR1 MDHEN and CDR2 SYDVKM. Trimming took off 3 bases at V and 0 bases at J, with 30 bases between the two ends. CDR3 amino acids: CASSFGYRQGQRREYSGANVLTF. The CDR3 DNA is TGTGCCAGCAGTTTCGGATATCGACAGGGTCAGAGACGGGAGTACTCTGGGGCCAACGTCCTGACTTTC. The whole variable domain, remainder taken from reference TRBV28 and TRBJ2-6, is DVKVTQSSRYLVKRTGEKVFLECVQDMDHENMFWYRQDPGLGLRLIYFSYDVKMKEKGDIPEGYSVSREKKERFSLILESASTNQTSMYLCASSFGYRQGQRREYSGANVLTFGAGSRLTVL.

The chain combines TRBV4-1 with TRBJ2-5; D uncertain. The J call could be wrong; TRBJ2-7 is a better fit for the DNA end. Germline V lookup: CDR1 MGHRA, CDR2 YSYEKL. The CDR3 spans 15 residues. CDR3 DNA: TGCGCCAGCAGCCAAGCTTCATTTAGCTCCTACGAGCAGTACTTC. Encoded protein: CASSQASFSSYEQYF.

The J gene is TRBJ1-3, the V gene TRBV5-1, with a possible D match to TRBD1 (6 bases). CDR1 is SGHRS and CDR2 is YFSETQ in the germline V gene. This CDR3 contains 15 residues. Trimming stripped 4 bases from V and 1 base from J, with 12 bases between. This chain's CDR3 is CASSPGGGSGNTIYF. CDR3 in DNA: TGCGCCAGCAGCCCGGGAGGGGGGTCTGGAAACACCATATATTTT.

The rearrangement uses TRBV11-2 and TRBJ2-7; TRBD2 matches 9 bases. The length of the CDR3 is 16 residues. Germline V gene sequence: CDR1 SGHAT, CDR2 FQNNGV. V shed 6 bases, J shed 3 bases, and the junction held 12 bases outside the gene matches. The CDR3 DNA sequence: TGTGCCAGCAGTCCCCCGGGGCTAGCGGGGTTCTACGAGCAGTACTTC. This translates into CASSPPGLAGFYEQYF. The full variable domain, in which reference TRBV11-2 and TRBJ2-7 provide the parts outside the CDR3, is EAGVAQSPRYKIIEKRQSVAFWCNPISGHATLYWYQQILGQGPKLLIQFQNNGVVDDSQLPKDRFSAERLKGVDSTLKIQPAKLEDSAVYLCASSPPGLAGFYEQYFGPGTRLTVT.

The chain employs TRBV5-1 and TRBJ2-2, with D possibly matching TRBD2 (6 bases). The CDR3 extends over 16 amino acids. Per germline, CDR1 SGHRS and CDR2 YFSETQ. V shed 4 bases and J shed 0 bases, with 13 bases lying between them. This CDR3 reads CASSATGTPNTGELFF. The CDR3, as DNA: TGCGCCAGCAGCGCGACCGGGACTCCGAACACCGGGGAGCTGTTTTTT.

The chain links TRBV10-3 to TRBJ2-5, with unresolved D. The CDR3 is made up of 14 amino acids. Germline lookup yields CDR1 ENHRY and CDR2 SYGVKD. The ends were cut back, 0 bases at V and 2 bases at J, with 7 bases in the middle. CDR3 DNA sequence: TGTGCCATCAGTGAGTCTCTGGGGCAAGAGACCCAGTACTTC. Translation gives CAISESLGQETQYF.

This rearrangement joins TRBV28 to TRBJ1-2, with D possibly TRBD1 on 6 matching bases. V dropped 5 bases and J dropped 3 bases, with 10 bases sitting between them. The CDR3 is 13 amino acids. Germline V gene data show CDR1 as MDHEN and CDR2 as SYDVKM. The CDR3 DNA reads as TGTGCCAGCAGTCCCGGGGGCCACTATGGCTACACCTTC. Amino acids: CASSPGGHYGYTF.

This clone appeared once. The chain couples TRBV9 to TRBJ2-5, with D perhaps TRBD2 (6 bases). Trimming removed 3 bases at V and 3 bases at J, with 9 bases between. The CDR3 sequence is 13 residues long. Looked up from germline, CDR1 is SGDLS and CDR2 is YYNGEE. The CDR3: CASSERLEETQYF. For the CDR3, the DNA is TGTGCCAGCAGCGAGAGACTAGAAGAGACCCAGTACTTC.

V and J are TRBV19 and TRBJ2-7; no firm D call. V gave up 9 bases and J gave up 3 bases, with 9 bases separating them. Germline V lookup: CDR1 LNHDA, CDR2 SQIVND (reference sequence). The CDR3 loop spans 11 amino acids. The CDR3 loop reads CASGRRYEQYF. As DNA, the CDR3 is TGTGCCAGCGGCCGGCGCTACGAGCAGTACTTC.

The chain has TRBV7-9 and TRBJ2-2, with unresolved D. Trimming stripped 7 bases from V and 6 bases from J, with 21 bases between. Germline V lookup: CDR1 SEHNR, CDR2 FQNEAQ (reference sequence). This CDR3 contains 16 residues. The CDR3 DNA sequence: TGTGCCAGCAAACCCACTTCACCCATTGGATCCGGGGAGCTGTTTTTT. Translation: CASKPTSPIGSGELFF.

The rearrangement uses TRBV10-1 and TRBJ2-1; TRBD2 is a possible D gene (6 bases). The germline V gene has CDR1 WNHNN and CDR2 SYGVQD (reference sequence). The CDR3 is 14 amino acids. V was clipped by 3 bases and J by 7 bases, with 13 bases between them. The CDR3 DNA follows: TGCGCCAGCAGTGATATTGGCGGGATAAATGAGCAGTTCTTC. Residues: CASSDIGGINEQFF.

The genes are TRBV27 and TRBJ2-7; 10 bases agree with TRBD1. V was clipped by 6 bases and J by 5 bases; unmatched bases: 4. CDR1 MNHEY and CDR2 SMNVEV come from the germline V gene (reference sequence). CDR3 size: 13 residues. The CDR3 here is CASRRQGANEQYF. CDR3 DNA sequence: TGTGCCAGCAGGAGACAGGGGGCGAACGAGCAGTACTTC.

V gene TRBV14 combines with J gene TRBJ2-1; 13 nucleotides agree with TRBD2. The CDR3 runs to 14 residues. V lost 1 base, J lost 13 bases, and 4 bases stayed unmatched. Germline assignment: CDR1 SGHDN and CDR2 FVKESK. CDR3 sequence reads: CASSQGPGLAGQFF. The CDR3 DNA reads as TGTGCCAGCAGCCAAGGTCCGGGACTAGCGGGACAGTTCTTC.

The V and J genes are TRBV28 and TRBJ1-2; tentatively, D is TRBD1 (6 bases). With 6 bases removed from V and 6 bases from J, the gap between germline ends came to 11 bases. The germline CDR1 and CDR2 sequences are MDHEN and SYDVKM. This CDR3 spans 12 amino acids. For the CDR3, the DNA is TGTGCCAGCAGGGAAAACAGGGATGGCTACACCTTC. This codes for CASRENRDGYTF.

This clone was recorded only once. CDR3 amino acids: CASSLLGTQTGETQYF. The CDR3 DNA sequence: TGTGCCAGCAGCTTACTCGGGACACAAACCGGAGAGACCCAGTACTTC. The chain is built from TRBV11-2 and TRBJ2-5; D possibly corresponds to TRBD1 (6 bases). CDR3 length: 16 amino acids. V dropped 2 bases and J dropped 4 bases, with 17 bases sitting between them. Germline V gene sequence: CDR1 SGHAT, CDR2 FQNNGV.

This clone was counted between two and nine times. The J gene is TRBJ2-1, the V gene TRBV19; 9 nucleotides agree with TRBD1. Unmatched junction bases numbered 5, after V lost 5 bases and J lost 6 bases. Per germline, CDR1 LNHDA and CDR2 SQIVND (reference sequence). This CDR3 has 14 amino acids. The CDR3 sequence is CASSSRDRVNEQFF. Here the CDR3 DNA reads TGTGCCAGTAGTTCCCGGGACAGGGTCAATGAGCAGTTCTTC.

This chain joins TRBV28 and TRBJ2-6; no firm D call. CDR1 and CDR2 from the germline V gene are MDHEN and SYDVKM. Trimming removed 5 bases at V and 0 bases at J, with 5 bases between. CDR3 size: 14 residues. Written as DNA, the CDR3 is TGTGCCAGCAGTCGTCCCTCTGGGGCCAACGTCCTGACTTTC. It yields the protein CASSRPSGANVLTF. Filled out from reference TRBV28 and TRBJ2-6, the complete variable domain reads DVKVTQSSRYLVKRTGEKVFLECVQDMDHENMFWYRQDPGLGLRLIYFSYDVKMKEKGDIPEGYSVSREKKERFSLILESASTNQTSMYLCASSRPSGANVLTFGAGSRLTVL.

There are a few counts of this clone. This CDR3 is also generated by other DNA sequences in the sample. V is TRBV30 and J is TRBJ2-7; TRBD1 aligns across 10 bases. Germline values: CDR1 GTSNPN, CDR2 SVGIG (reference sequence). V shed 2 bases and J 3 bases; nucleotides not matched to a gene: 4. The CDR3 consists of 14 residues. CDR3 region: CAWSSGTGVYEQYF. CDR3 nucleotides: TGTGCCTGGAGTAGTGGGACAGGGGTCTACGAGCAGTACTTC.

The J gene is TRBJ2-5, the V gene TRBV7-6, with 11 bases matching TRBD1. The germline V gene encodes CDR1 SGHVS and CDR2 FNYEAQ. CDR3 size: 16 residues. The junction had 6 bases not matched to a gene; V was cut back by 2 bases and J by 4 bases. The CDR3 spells CASSLRGDRGTETQYF. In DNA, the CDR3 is TGTGCCAGCAGCTTAAGGGGGGACAGGGGGACAGAGACCCAGTACTTC.

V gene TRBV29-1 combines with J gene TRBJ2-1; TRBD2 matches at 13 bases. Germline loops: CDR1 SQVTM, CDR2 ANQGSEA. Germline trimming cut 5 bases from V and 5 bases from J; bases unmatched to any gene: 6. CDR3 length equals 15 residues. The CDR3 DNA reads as TGCAGCGTTTCCGAACTAGCGGGAGGGGACAATGAGCAGTTCTTC. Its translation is CSVSELAGGDNEQFF.